This T cell receptor beta chain is from a study of blood T cell repertoires in COVID-19. The method was immunoSEQ multiplex PCR; TCRdb's version includes in-frame clones alone and lacks a portion of them. This sample has about 200,000 clones; approximately 85% occur once, and the top ten carry 5% to 7%. The junction had 7 bases not matched to a gene; V was cut back by 5 bases and J by 4 bases. The CDR3 runs 16 residues. Germline-derived CDR1 and CDR2 are LNHNV and YYDKDF (reference sequence). Participants' own reports of clinical history determined their cohort assignment. Sequencing used PBMCs or T cells enriched from blood (not recorded which). The chain is built from TRBV15 and TRBJ2-6; 8 nucleotides align to TRBD1. The clonotype originates from a man aged 40-49 years with acute COVID-19. The CDR3 sequence is CATSRTTGVGANVLTF. CDR3 bases: TGTGCCACCAGCCGCACGACAGGGGTAGGGGCCAACGTCCTGACTTTC. The entire variable domain, with the rest obtained from reference TRBV15 and TRBJ2-6, is as follows: DAMVIQNPRYQVTQFGKPVTLSCSQTLNHNVMYWYQQKSSQAPKLLFHYYDKDFNNEADTPDNFQSRRPNTSFCFLDIRSPGLGDTAMYLCATSRTTGVGANVLTFGAGSRLTVL.